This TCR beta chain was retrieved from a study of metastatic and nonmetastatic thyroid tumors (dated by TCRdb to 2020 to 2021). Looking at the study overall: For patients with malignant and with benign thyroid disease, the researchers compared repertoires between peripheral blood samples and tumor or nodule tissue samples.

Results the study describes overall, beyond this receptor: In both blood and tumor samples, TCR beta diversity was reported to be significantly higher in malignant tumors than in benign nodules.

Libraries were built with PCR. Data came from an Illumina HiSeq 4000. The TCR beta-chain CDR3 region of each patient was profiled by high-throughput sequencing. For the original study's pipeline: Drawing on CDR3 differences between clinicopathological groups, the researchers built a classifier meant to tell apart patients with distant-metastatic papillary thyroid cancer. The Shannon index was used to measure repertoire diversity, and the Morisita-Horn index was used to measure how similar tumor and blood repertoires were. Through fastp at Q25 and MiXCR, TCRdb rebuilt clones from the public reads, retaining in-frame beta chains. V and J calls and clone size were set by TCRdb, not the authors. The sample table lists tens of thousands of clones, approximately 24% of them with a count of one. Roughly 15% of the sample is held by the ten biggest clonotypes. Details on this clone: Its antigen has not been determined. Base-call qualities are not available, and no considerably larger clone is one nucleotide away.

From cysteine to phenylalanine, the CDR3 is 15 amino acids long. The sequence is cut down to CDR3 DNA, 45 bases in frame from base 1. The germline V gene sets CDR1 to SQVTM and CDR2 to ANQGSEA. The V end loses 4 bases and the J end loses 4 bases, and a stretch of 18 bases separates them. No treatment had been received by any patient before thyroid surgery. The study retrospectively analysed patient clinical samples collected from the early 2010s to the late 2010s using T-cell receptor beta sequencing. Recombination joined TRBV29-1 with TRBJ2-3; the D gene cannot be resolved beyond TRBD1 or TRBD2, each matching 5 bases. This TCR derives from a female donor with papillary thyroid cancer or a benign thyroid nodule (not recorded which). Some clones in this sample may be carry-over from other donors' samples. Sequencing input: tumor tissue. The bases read TGCAGCGTTGCGACCCGGGACCTACCAGCAGATACGCAGTATTTT. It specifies CSVATRDLPADTQYF.